The present entry profiles one T cell receptor beta chain with its context. These data originate in a study of long-term antiretroviral therapy in people with HIV. Each sample contained about 0.95-11 million cryopreserved PBMC, thawed before DNA extraction. The assay used was immunoSEQ (version v3.0), run at survey level. Assay used: immunoSEQ multiplex PCR; TCRdb lists only in-frame clones, some missing. The sample has approximately 26,000 clones; around 86% are singletons. Specimen: unsorted PBMCs, collected 2.9 years after starting antiretroviral therapy. The source of this sequence is a man aged 45-60 years with HIV.

The DNA for the CDR3 is TGTGCCAGCAGTTACTCCCCGACAGGGGACTCCTACGAGCAGTACTTC. Translated, it gives CASSYSPTGDSYEQYF. The V and J genes are TRBV6-6 and TRBJ2-7; TRBD1 aligns across 8 bases. The CDR3 is made up of 16 amino acids. With V trimmed by 0 bases and J by 0 bases, 4 bases remained unmatched. The germline CDR1 and CDR2 sequences are MNHNY and SVGAGI (reference sequence).